The present T cell receptor (beta chain) was sequenced within a study of cytomegalovirus exposure and HLA in healthy donors. Study-level points and caveats: Rarity marked most TCR sequences, yet some public TCRs occurred in many donors.

The primer mix had 60 Vbeta and 13 Jbeta primers. Profiling relied on immunoSEQ multiplex PCR, and the TCRdb table lists in-frame clones only, not all of them. The table includes some 200,000 clones, around 77% detected once. This CDR3 comprises 15 residues. V was pared by 6 bases and J by 4 bases, with 13 bases between. Germline CDR1 SEHNR, CDR2 FQNEAQ (reference sequence). Of note for this clone: Its antigen is undetermined.

Unrecorded immune exposures were likely, despite nominal health at sampling. This TCR was recovered from a woman aged 25 to 39 in good health and CMV-seronegative. The V and J genes are TRBV7-9 and TRBJ2-6, with D tentatively TRBD1 (6 bases). The sequenced sample consisted of PBMCs. The CDR3 coding sequence is TGTGCCAGCAGACCCACAGGGCTAGGGGCCAACGTCCTGACTTTC. This gives the protein CASRPTGLGANVLTF.